This TCR beta chain was identified in a study of cytomegalovirus exposure and HLA in healthy donors. Study-wide points: HLA-A and HLA-B allele assignments for most subjects were reportedly predicted accurately using TCR beta sequences.

Germline CDR1 and CDR2: MDHEN and SYDVKM. This CDR3 has 17 residues. J was trimmed by 4 bases and V by 5 bases; bases with no gene match: 12. In the case of this clone: The target antigen is unknown.

Use of 60 Vbeta and 13 Jbeta primers characterized the PCR. Clones were sequenced by immunoSEQ multiplex PCR, and TCRdb holds only the in-frame ones, with some missing. The table lists approximately 92,000 clones, roughly 80% of them singletons. Material: PBMCs. The rearrangement joins TRBV28 to TRBJ2-3; TRBD2 matches 10 bases. The TCR sequence derives from a man over 45 in good health and CMV-seropositive. The CDR3 DNA sequence: TGTGCCAGCAGTGCCGGACTGAGCGGGGGGGCAGCAGATACGCAGTATTTT. This gives the protein CASSAGLSGGAADTQYF.